This T cell receptor (beta chain) stems from a study of blood T cell repertoires in COVID-19. Study in general: Samples representing acute and convalescent COVID-19 were sourced from the United States, Italy and Spain. Nucleic acid was either cDNA or gDNA, and it came from T cells, B-cell-depleted T cells, or PBMCs.

From germline, CDR1 is SEHNR and CDR2 FQNEAQ (reference sequence). The CDR3 contains 16 residues. Trimming removed 6 bases from V and 8 bases from J; junction bases left unmatched: 13. Method: immunoSEQ multiplex PCR; TCRdb's copy keeps in-frame clones and lacks some. The data show about 73,000 clones, less than 85% seen once. This chain links TRBV7-9 with TRBJ2-1; 10 bases agree with TRBD2. This receptor was taken from a man aged 55 to 70 with acute or convalescent COVID-19. What was sequenced was peripheral blood. Here the CDR3 reads CASSSSGGGLVDEQFF. CDR3 coding DNA: TGTGCCAGCAGTTCTAGCGGGGGCGGTCTTGTGGATGAGCAGTTCTTC.